This T cell receptor (beta chain) was captured by sequencing in a study of blood T cell repertoires in COVID-19. Study-level information: The United States, Italy and Spain supplied acute and convalescent COVID-19 samples.

CDR1 is SGDLS and CDR2 is YYNGEE in the germline V gene. V was shortened by 2 bases and J by 10 bases, with 15 bases between the two germline ends. This CDR3 is built from 13 residues. Method: immunoSEQ multiplex PCR; TCRdb's copy keeps in-frame clones and lacks some. The sample lists over 150,000 clones; 85% were seen once. Participants were aged about 18 to 89 years, lived in 25 or so US areas, and enrolled virtually. This clone was counted only a few times. The clonotype originates from a man aged 35-49 years who had recovered from COVID-19. Input material: PBMCs or T cells enriched from blood (not recorded which). The chain has TRBV9 and TRBJ1-1; tentatively, D is TRBD1 (6 bases). The CDR3 DNA reads as TGTGCCAGCAGCGTCGGACAGTTCACGGGAGCTTTCTTT. Translating gives CASSVGQFTGAFF.